The source of this T cell receptor beta chain is a study of T cell changes during pregnancy in multiple sclerosis (dated by TCRdb to between 2018 and 2021). For the study in its entirety: In women with multiple sclerosis, the researchers looked at how the T cell repertoire shifted as pregnancy progressed.

The library came from the immunoSEQ multiplex PCR assay. TCRdb carries this immuneACCESS record with in-frame sequences only. Its versions omit some clonotypes, under half of them owing to an unresolved V gene in the studies checked, with the rest unexplained. The sample has tens of thousands of clones on record, approximately 92% of them singletons. Clones ranked in the top ten supply 0.6% to 0.85% of the sample. Comment on this clone: The antigen it binds to is not known. No much larger clone is present one base from it, and per-base qualities are unavailable.

The trim is 3 bases for V and 5 bases for J, with a gap of 13 bases between the germline ends. CDR1 and CDR2 were assigned from the germline V gene (reference sequence) as LNHDA and SQIVND. CDR3 length: 14 amino acids, cysteine to phenylalanine. The only DNA kept is the CDR3, 42 bases in frame from the first base. The material was CD4+ T cells from peripheral blood mononuclear cells, obtained in the third trimester of pregnancy. This chain is built from TRBV19 and TRBJ2-5; TRBD2 is a weak D gene call, 5 bases matching. The sequence derives from a female donor with multiple sclerosis, enrolled in a pregnancy study. The CDR3 reads CASSMTGFWETQYF. The DNA reads as follows: TGTGCCAGTAGTATGACGGGGTTTTGGGAGACCCAGTACTTC.